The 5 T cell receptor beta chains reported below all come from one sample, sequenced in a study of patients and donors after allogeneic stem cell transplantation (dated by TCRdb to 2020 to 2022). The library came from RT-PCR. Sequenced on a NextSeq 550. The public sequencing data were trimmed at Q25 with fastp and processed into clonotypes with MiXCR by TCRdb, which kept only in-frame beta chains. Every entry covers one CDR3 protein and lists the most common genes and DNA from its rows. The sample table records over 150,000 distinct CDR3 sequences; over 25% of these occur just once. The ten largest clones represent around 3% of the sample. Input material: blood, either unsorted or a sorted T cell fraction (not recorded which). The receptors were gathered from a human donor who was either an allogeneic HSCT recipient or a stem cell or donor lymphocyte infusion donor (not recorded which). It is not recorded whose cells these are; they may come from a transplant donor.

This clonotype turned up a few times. The CDR3 here is CATSALGRRGTEAFF. The DNA for the CDR3 is TGTGCCACCAGTGCCTTGGGAAGGAGGGGCACTGAAGCTTTCTTT. The gene calls are TRBV24-1 and TRBJ1-1, with D maybe TRBD1 (5 bases). CDR3 length: 15 residues. Trimming cost V 5 bases and J 4 bases, with 16 bases left between them. Germline V CDR1 and CDR2: KGHDR, SFDVKD.

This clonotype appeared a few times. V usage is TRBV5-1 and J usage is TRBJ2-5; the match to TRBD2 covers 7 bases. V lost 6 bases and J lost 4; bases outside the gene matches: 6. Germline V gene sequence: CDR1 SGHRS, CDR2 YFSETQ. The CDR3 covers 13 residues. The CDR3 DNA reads TGCGCCAGCACCCGGGGGGAGCTAGAGACCCAGTACTTC. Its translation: CASTRGELETQYF.

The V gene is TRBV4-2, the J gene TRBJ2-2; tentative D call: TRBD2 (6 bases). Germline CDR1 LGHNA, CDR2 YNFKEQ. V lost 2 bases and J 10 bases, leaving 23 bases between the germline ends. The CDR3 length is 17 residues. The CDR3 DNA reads TGTGCCAGCAGCCAACGGATCCCCGGGACTCCTTCCTTGGAGCTGTTTTTT. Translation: CASSQRIPGTPSLELFF.

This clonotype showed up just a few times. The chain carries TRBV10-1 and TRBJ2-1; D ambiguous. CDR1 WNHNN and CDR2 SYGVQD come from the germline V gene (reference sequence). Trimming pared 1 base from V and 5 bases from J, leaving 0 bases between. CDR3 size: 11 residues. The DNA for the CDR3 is TGCGCCAGCAGTGAGTACAATGAGCAGTTCTTC. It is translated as CASSEYNEQFF.

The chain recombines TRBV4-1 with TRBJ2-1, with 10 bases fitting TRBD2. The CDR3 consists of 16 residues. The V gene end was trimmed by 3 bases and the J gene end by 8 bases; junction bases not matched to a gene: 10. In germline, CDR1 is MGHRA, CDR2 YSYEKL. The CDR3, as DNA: TGCGCCAGCAGCCATGGGCTAGCGGGAGTCTCTGATGAGCAGTTCTTC. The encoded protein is CASSHGLAGVSDEQFF.